A single count supports the clone carrying this T cell receptor (beta chain). Its target is unknown. The record originates from a study of beta chain features in type 1 diabetes. Notes on the study in general: Shorter TCRB CDR3s, moderately but significantly so, marked every one of the four CD4+ subsets in Type 1 diabetes patients. Comparison showed that naive, central memory and Treg TCRB repertoires appeared more similar among patients than among healthy donors. Junctions at VDJ sites from type 1 diabetes patients had fewer insertions and more deletions.

The length of the CDR3 is 15 residues. With V trimmed by 6 bases and J by 6 bases, 10 bases remained unmatched. CDR1 and CDR2 (germline): MNHEY, SVGAGI. Expressed TCRB transcripts were sequenced because the entire RNA isolate underwent reverse transcription. Some clones are missing from TCRdb's copy, which holds only in-frame ones; the method was immunoSEQ multiplex PCR. The data hold a few hundred thousand clones, with around 21% observed a single time. Via CD45RO/CCR7/CD25/CD127/CD95/CD27, cells of the CD4+ naive, central memory, regulatory and stem cell-like memory subsets were sorted. Sequences were obtained from naive CD4+ T cells from blood. The clonotype originates from a woman aged 40 to 55 with type 1 diabetes. The chain combines TRBV6-5 with TRBJ1-5, with 8 bases identical to TRBD1. CDR3 residues: CASSKDRDRRQPQHF. In nucleotides, the CDR3 is TGTGCCAGCAGCAAGGACAGGGATCGACGTCAGCCCCAGCATTTT.